This passage covers 20 T cell receptor beta chains from one sample sequenced in a study of control samples from healthy donors and cancer patients (dated by TCRdb to the early 2020s). Library generation was performed with the immunoSEQ multiplex PCR assay. TCRdb mirrors the immuneACCESS table, restricted to in-frame sequences. Some clones are absent from its copies; in checked studies, under half trace to an unresolved V gene, and the reason for the others is unknown. This sample has 110,000 to 150,000 clones in its table, and roughly 94% of those were observed once. The top ten hold 13% to 15% of the sample. Specimen: PBMCs. Receptors originate from a man in his fifties or sixties with colorectal cancer.

The V and J genes are TRBV12-3 or TRBV12-4 and TRBJ1-1; D is uncertain. Trimming took 7 bases from V and 1 from J, leaving 10 bases between them. CDR3 length: 13 amino acids. CDR3 protein: CASTLGWNTEAFF. The DNA of the CDR3 is TGTGCCAGCACCCTGGGCTGGAACACTGAAGCTTTCTTT.

The V call is TRBV10-3, the J call TRBJ2-1; D gene unclear. The germline V gene has CDR1 ENHRY and CDR2 SYGVKD. Trimming removed 3 bases from V and 10 bases from J, with 7 bases in between. The CDR3 runs 11 residues. The CDR3 coding sequence is TGTGCCATCAGTGATCTTGGGGAGCAGTTCTTC. It specifies CAISDLGEQFF.

V and J are TRBV4-3 and TRBJ1-2, with D unclear. The V gene's germline CDR1 is LGHNA and CDR2 YSLEER. The V end lost 1 base, the J end lost 5 bases, and 8 bases lay between the germline ends. This CDR3 contains 13 residues. In DNA, the CDR3 is TGCGCCAGCAGCCAAGGGTCAGATTATGGCTACACCTTC. Its protein is CASSQGSDYGYTF.

This chain joins TRBV29-1 and TRBJ1-1; D possibly corresponds to TRBD1 (5 bases). The CDR3 sequence is 15 residues long. The V gene's germline CDR1 is SQVTM and CDR2 ANQGSEA. Trimming took 0 bases from V and 4 from J, leaving 15 bases between them. The CDR3 nucleotides are TGCAGCGTTGAAGAAGTGGATCAGGGAAGCACTGAAGCTTTCTTT. It translates to CSVEEVDQGSTEAFF. The full variable domain, rest sourced from reference TRBV29-1 and TRBJ1-1, is SAVISQKPSRDICQRGTSLTIQCQVDSQVTMMFWYRQQPGQSLTLIATANQGSEATYESGFVIDKFPISRPNLTFSTLTVSNMSPEDSSIYLCSVEEVDQGSTEAFFGQGTRLTVV.

The CDR3 region is CSVGEGISYEQYF. The DNA of the CDR3 is TGCAGCGTTGGGGAGGGGATTTCCTACGAGCAGTACTTC. V usage is TRBV29-1 and J usage is TRBJ2-7; TRBD2 matches 7 bases. This CDR3 contains 13 residues. V dropped 4 bases and J dropped 1; count of bases not matched to a gene: 4. From germline, CDR1 is SQVTM and CDR2 ANQGSEA.

This clone showed up just a few times. The V and J genes are TRBV19 and TRBJ2-7; TRBD2 aligns across 14 bases. This CDR3 is 16 amino acids long. Germline V lookup: CDR1 LNHDA, CDR2 SQIVND (reference sequence). V trimming: 5 bases; J trimming: 7 bases; junction bases outside the gene matches: 10. The CDR3 DNA is TGTGCCAGTAGTCGACTTGGGACTAGCGGGGGAGGTGAGCAGTACTTC. This encodes CASSRLGTSGGGEQYF.

This chain links TRBV10-3 with TRBJ2-3, with 13 positions matching TRBD2. The J segment lost 6 bases and the V segment lost 6 bases, leaving 3 bases of the junction unmatched. CDR3 length equals 14 residues. The germline V gene has CDR1 ENHRY and CDR2 SYGVKD. CDR3 sequence: CAISPGLAGDTQYF. CDR3 sequence (DNA): TGTGCCATCAGCCCGGGACTAGCGGGGGATACGCAGTATTTT.

The chain has TRBV5-1 and TRBJ2-3; TRBD2 is a possible D gene (5 bases). The V gene's germline CDR1 is SGHRS and CDR2 YFSETQ. This CDR3 region has 15 residues. The V end lost 4 bases, the J end lost 0 bases, and 12 bases lay between the germline ends. CDR3 amino acids: CASSPEGLSTDTQYF. The DNA for the CDR3 is TGCGCCAGCAGCCCTGAGGGTTTAAGCACAGATACGCAGTATTTT.

DNA for the CDR3: TGTGCCAGCGCAAAAACTAGCGGGGGCCGGGCCAGGGAGACCCAGTACTTC. This encodes CASAKTSGGRARETQYF. The chain combines TRBV5-5 with TRBJ2-5, with 11 bases matching TRBD2. With 7 bases clipped from V and 5 bases from J, the junction kept 16 bases outside the gene matches. In germline, CDR1 is SGHKS, CDR2 YYEKEE (reference sequence). CDR3 length equals 17 residues.

The chain combines TRBV5-1 with TRBJ1-1, with D unclear. Between the trimmed V and J ends, which lost 0 bases and 1 base, there was a span of 7 bases. The CDR3 is 14 residues long. Looked up from germline, CDR1 is SGHRS and CDR2 is YFSETQ. In nucleotides, the CDR3 is TGCGCCAGCAGCTTGGGGCAGAAGAACACTGAAGCTTTCTTT. Translated, it gives CASSLGQKNTEAFF.

V is TRBV19 and J is TRBJ2-1, with TRBD1 matching over 7 bases. Per germline, CDR1 LNHDA and CDR2 SQIVND (reference sequence). V lost 6 bases and J lost 2; bases outside the gene matches: 1. The CDR3 spans 13 residues. CDR3 sequence: CASRTGPYNEQFF. CDR3 nucleotide sequence: TGTGCCAGTAGGACAGGGCCCTACAATGAGCAGTTCTTC.

The chain recombines TRBV12-3 or TRBV12-4 with TRBJ2-1; TRBD2 is a possible D gene (7 bases). The CDR3 covers 13 residues. V was shortened by 3 bases and J by 9 bases, with 12 bases between the two germline ends. In nucleotides, the CDR3 is TGTGCCAGCAGTTTGGGGGGGCCGGGTGAGCAGTTCTTC. Protein sequence: CASSLGGPGEQFF.

The chain links TRBV21-1 to TRBJ1-4; the table's D call TRBD1 went unverified against the DNA. TRBV21-1 is tagged as a pseudogene. There are 12 residues in the CDR3. This CDR3 is CARSHRVARLFF. The CDR3 DNA is TGTGCCAGGTCCCACAGGGTCGCGAGACTGTTTTTT.

The rearrangement links TRBV4-3 to TRBJ1-4; TRBD1 might be the D (5 bases). The CDR3 contains 17 residues. CDR1 is LGHNA and CDR2 is YSLEER in the germline V gene. V was clipped by 0 bases and J by 8 bases, with 19 bases between them. CDR3: CASSQEGTSGRGEKLFF. CDR3 DNA: TGCGCCAGCAGCCAAGAAGGGACCTCGGGCAGAGGGGAAAAACTGTTTTTT.

This clone was picked up one time. The gene calls are TRBV30 and TRBJ1-5; 7 bases match TRBD1. Germline assignment: CDR1 GTSNPN and CDR2 SVGIG (reference sequence). Losses at the gene ends were 1 base for V and 1 base for J; bases not matched to a gene: 1. This CDR3 is built from 14 residues. CDR3 protein: CAWSAGQSNQPQHF. CDR3 nucleotides: TGTGCCTGGAGTGCGGGACAGAGCAATCAGCCCCAGCATTTT.

The V gene is TRBV3-1 (or the pseudogene TRBV3-2), the J gene TRBJ1-2; 7 bases are shared with TRBD1. Germline CDR1 LGHDT, CDR2 YNNKEL (reference sequence). J lost 1 base, V lost 4 bases, and 6 bases had no gene match. CDR3 length: 15 residues. CDR3 bases: TGTGCCAGCAGCCCGGGACAGAACCGTAACTATGGCTACACCTTC. Residues: CASSPGQNRNYGYTF.

In nucleotides, the CDR3 is TGTGCCTGGAGTGTACAAGAGAACACTGAAGCTTTCTTT. Translation: CAWSVQENTEAFF. The chain joins TRBV30 to TRBJ1-1, with D hard to call. The CDR3 loop spans 13 amino acids. CDR1 is GTSNPN, CDR2 SVGIG, per germline (reference sequence). Trimming took 0 bases from V and 1 from J, leaving 6 bases between them.

This chain joins TRBV5-1 and TRBJ1-6, with a weak D call TRBD1 (5 bases). Per germline, CDR1 SGHRS and CDR2 YFSETQ. V lost 3 bases to trimming and J lost 0 bases, with 10 bases between them. CDR3 length: 16 amino acids. The CDR3 coding sequence is TGCGCCAGCAGCTGGGACGGGAGCTCCTATAATTCACCCCTCCACTTT. Translating it yields CASSWDGSSYNSPLHF. Complete variable domain (other parts from reference TRBV5-1 and TRBJ1-6): KAGVTQTPRYLIKTRGQQVTLSCSPISGHRSVSWYQQTPGQGLQFLFEYFSETQRNKGNFPGRFSGRQFSNSRSEMNVSTLELGDSALYLCASSWDGSSYNSPLHFGNGTRLTVT.

The chain has TRBV11-2 and TRBJ2-3; 8 nucleotides match TRBD1. The CDR3 is 16 amino acids. Germline CDR1 SGHAT, CDR2 FQNNGV. V dropped 6 bases and J dropped 3; count of bases not matched to a gene: 11. DNA for the CDR3: TGTGCCAGCAGGCACGGCAGGGGGCGGTTGACAGATACGCAGTATTTT. It specifies CASRHGRGRLTDTQYF.

The CDR3 DNA reads as TGTGCCAGCAGCTCGGGACTCCTGGGAACTAATGAAAAACTGTTTTTT. Amino acids: CASSSGLLGTNEKLFF. The rearrangement links TRBV7-9 to TRBJ1-4; maybe TRBD1 (5 bases). Looked up from germline, CDR1 is SEHNR and CDR2 is FQNEAQ (reference sequence). V was clipped by 4 bases and J by 1 base, with 13 bases between them. The CDR3 covers 16 residues.